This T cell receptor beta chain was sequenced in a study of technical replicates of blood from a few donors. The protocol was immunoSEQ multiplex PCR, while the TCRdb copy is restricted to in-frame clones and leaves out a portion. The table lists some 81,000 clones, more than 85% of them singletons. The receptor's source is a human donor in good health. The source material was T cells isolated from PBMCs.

The CDR3 loop is CASSIGREVPGRYNEQFF. The CDR3 DNA is TGTGCCAGTAGTATAGGTCGGGAGGTCCCTGGTAGGTACAATGAGCAGTTCTTC. The chain couples TRBV19 to TRBJ2-1, with TRBD2 matching over 7 bases. The CDR3 is made up of 18 amino acids. V lost 1 base to trimming and J lost 4 bases; unmatched junction nucleotides: 13. Germline V CDR1 and CDR2: LNHDA, SQIVND (reference sequence). Full variable domain (rest looked up from reference TRBV19 and TRBJ2-1): DGGITQSPKYLFRKEGQNVTLSCEQNLNHDAMYWYRQDPGQGLRLIYYSQIVNDFQKGDIAEGYSVSREKKESFPLTVTSAQKNPTAFYLCASSIGREVPGRYNEQFFGPGTRLTVL.